What follows describes a single TCR beta chain. The antigen is unknown. Amplification of TCR beta CDR3 regions was performed using RNA transcripts as template. A first-round RT-PCR of the TCR CDR3 used the HTBI primer set. MiXCR was run by TCRdb on the multiplex PCR reads, yielding one entry per CDR3 protein. The top ten hold 8.2% of the sample, which has just over 550,000 distinct CDR3 sequences, just over 45% seen once. The sample is drawn from a study of T cells in Graves' hyperthyroidism and ophthalmopathy. V lost 0 bases, J lost 12 bases, and 11 bases stayed unmatched. CDR1 is LGHNA, CDR2 YSLEER, per germline. This CDR3 contains 15 residues. Notes on the study in general: Most thyroid clonotypes with frequency above 0.001 were detected in blood. With a median lead of about 6.9 months before onset, the model predicted ophthalmopathy.

Exclusion followed for patients with uncontrolled infection, other autoimmune disease, pregnancy or lactation. This clonotype was sampled from a woman under 30 with Graves' hyperthyroidism. The V and J genes are TRBV4-3 and TRBJ1-1, with 9 bases matching TRBD1. The specimen sequenced was peripheral blood or thyroid tissue (not recorded which). The CDR3 coding sequence is TGCGCCAGCAGCCAAGAAGGGGGGACAGGGCTCGGAACTTTCTTT. Its protein is CASSQEGGTGLGTFF.